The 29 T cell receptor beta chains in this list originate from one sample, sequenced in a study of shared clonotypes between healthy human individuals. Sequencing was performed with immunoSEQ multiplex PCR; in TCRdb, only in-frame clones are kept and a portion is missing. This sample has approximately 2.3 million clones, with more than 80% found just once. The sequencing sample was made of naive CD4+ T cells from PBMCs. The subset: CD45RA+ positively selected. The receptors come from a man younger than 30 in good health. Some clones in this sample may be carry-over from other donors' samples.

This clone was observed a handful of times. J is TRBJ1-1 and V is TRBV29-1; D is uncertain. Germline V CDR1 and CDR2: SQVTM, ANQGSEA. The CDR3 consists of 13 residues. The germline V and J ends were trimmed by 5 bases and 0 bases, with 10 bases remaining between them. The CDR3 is CSVWVSMNTEAFF. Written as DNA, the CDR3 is TGCAGCGTTTGGGTTAGTATGAACACTGAAGCTTTCTTT.

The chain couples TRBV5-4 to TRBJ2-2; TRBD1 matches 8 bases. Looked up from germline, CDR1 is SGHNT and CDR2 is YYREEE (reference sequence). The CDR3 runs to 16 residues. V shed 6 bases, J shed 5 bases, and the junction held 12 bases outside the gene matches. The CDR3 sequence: CASTQGGTGLTGELFF. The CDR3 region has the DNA TGTGCCAGCACCCAAGGAGGGACAGGCTTAACCGGGGAGCTGTTTTTT. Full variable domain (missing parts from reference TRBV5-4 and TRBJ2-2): ETGVTQSPTHLIKTRGQQVTLRCSSQSGHNTVSWYQQALGQGPQFIFQYYREEENGRGNFPPRFSGLQFPNYSSELNVNALELDDSALYLCASTQGGTGLTGELFFGEGSRLTVL.

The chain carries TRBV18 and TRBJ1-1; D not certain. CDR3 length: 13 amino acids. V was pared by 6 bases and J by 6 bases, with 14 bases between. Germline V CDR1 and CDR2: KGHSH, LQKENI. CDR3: CASSLPGSSEAFF. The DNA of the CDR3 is TGTGCCAGCTCCCTACCTGGATCGTCTGAAGCTTTCTTT. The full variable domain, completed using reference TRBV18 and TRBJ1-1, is NAGVMQNPRHLVRRRGQEARLRCSPMKGHSHVYWYRQLPEEGLKFMVYLQKENIIDESGMPKERFSAEFPKEGPSILRIQQVVRGDSAAYFCASSLPGSSEAFFGQGTRLTVV.

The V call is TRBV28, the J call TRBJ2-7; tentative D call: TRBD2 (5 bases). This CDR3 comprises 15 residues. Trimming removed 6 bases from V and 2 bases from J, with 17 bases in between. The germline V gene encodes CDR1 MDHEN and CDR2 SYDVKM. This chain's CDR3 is CASRRIRTLTYEQYF. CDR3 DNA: TGTGCCAGCAGACGCATTCGGACTCTAACCTACGAGCAGTACTTC.

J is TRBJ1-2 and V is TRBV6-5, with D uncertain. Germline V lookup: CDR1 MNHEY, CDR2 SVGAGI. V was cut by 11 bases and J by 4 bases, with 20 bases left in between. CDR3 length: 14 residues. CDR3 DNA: TGTGCCTCAGGAGGGAGGGCCTCCGGCTATGGCTACACCTTC. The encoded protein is CASGGRASGYGYTF.

CDR3 loop: CASHNRGSETQYF. The DNA for the CDR3 is TGTGCCAGTCACAACAGGGGAAGCGAGACCCAGTACTTC. This chain uses TRBV19 with TRBJ2-5; TRBD1 agrees at 7 bases. The CDR3 runs to 13 residues. In germline, CDR1 is LNHDA, CDR2 SQIVND (reference sequence). Unmatched junction bases numbered 8, after V lost 8 bases and J lost 5 bases.

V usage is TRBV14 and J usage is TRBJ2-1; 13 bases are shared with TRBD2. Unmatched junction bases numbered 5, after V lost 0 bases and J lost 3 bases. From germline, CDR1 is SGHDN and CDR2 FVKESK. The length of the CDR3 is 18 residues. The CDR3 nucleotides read TGTGCCAGCAGCCAAGATACGTGGACTAGCGGGAGCTACAATGAGCAGTTCTTC. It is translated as CASSQDTWTSGSYNEQFF.

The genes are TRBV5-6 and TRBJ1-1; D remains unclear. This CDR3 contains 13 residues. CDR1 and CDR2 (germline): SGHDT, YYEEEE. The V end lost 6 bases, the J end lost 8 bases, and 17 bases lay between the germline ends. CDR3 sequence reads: CASMWFWRQEAFF. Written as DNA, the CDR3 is TGTGCCAGCATGTGGTTTTGGCGCCAGGAAGCTTTCTTT.

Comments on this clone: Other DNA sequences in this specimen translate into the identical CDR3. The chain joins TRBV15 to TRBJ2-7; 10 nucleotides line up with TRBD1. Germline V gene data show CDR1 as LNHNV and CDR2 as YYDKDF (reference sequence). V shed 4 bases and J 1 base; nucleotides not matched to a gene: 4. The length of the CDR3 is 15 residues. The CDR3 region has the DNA TGTGCCACCAGCAATCGGGACAGGGGTTCCTACGAGCAGTACTTC. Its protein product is CATSNRDRGSYEQYF. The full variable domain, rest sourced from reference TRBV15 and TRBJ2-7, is DAMVIQNPRYQVTQFGKPVTLSCSQTLNHNVMYWYQQKSSQAPKLLFHYYDKDFNNEADTPDNFQSRRPNTSFCFLDIRSPGLGDTAMYLCATSNRDRGSYEQYFGPGTRLTVT.

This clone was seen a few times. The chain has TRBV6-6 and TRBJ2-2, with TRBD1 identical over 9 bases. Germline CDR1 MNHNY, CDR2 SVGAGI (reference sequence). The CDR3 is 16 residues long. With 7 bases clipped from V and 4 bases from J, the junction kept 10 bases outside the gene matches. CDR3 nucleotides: TGTGCCAGCATTAAAACCGGGACAGGGCTCACCGGGGAGCTGTTTTTT. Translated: CASIKTGTGLTGELFF.

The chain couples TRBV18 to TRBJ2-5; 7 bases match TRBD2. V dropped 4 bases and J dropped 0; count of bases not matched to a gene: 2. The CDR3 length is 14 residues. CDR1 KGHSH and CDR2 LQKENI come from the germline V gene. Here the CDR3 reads CASSQAGNQETQYF. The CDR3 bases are TGTGCCAGCTCACAAGCGGGGAACCAAGAGACCCAGTACTTC. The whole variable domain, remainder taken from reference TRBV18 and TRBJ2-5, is NAGVMQNPRHLVRRRGQEARLRCSPMKGHSHVYWYRQLPEEGLKFMVYLQKENIIDESGMPKERFSAEFPKEGPSILRIQQVVRGDSAAYFCASSQAGNQETQYFGPGTRLLVL.

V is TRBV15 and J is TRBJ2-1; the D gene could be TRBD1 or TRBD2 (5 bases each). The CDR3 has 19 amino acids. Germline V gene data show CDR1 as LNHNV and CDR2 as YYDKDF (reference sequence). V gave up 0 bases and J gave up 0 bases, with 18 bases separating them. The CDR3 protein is CATSRDGPRLGRSYNEQFF. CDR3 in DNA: TGTGCCACCAGCAGAGATGGGCCGCGTTTGGGACGCTCCTACAATGAGCAGTTCTTC.

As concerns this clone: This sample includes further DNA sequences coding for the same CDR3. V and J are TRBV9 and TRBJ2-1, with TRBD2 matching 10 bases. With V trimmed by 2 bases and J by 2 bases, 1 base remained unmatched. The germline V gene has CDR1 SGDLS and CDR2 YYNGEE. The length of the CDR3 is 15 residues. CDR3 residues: CASSVSGRAYNEQFF. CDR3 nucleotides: TGTGCCAGCAGCGTCAGCGGGAGGGCCTACAATGAGCAGTTCTTC.

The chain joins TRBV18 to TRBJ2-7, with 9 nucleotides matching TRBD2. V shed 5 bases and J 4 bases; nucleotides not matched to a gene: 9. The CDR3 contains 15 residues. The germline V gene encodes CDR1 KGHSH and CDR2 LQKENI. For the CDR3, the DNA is TGTGCCAGCTCAACTGCGGGAGGGCTCGGGTACGAGCAGTACTTC. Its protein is CASSTAGGLGYEQYF.

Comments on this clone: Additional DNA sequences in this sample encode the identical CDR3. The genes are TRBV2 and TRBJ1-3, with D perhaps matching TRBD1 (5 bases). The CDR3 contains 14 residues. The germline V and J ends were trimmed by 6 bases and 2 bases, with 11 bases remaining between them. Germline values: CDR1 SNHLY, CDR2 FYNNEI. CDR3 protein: CASSAQGAGNTIYF. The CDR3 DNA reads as TGTGCCAGCAGCGCGCAGGGAGCTGGAAACACCATATATTTT.

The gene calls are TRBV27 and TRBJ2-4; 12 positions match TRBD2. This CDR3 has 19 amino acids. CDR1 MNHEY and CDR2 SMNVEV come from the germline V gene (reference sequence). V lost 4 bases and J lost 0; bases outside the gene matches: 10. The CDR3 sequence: CASSSILGLAGLAKNIQYF. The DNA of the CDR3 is TGTGCCAGCAGTTCCATTCTCGGACTAGCGGGACTAGCCAAAAACATTCAGTACTTC.

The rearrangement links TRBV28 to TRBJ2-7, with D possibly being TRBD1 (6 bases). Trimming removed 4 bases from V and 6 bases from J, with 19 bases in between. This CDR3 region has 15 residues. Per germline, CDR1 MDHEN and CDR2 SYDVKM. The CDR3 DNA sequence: TGTGCCAGCAGTTCGCTCTTTACTCAGGGGTCCGAGCAGTACTTC. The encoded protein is CASSSLFTQGSEQYF. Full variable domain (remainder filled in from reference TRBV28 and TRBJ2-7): DVKVTQSSRYLVKRTGEKVFLECVQDMDHENMFWYRQDPGLGLRLIYFSYDVKMKEKGDIPEGYSVSREKKERFSLILESASTNQTSMYLCASSSLFTQGSEQYFGPGTRLTVT.

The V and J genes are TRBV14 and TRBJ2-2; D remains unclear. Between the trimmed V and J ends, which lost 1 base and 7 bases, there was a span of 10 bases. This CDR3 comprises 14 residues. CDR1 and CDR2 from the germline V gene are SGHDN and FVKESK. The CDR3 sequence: CASSQVPAHGELFF. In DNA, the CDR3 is TGTGCCAGCAGCCAAGTTCCAGCCCACGGGGAGCTGTTTTTT.

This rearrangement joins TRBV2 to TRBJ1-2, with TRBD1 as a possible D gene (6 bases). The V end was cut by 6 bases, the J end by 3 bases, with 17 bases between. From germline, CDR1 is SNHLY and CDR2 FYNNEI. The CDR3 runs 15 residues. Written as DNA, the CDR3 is TGTGCCAGCAGCAACCCGGACGACAGGTACTATGGCTACACCTTC. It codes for CASSNPDDRYYGYTF.

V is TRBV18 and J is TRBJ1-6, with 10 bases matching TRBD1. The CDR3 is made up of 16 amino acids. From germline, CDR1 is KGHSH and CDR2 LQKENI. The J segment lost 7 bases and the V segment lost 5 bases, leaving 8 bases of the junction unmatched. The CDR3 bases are TGTGCCAGCTCATCGCTCGCGGGACAGGGGAATTCACCCCTCCACTTT. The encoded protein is CASSSLAGQGNSPLHF. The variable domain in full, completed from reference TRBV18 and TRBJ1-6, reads NAGVMQNPRHLVRRRGQEARLRCSPMKGHSHVYWYRQLPEEGLKFMVYLQKENIIDESGMPKERFSAEFPKEGPSILRIQQVVRGDSAAYFCASSSLAGQGNSPLHFGNGTRLTVT.

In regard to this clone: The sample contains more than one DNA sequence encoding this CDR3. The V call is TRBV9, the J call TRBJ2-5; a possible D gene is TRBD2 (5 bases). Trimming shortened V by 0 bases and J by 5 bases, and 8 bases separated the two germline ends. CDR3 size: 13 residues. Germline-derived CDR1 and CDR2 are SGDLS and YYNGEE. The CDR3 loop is CASSVATGETQYF. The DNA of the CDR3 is TGTGCCAGCAGCGTAGCAACGGGGGAGACCCAGTACTTC.

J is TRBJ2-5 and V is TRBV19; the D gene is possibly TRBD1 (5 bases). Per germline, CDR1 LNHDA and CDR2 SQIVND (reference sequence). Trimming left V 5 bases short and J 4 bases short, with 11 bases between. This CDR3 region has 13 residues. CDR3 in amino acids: CASSPDQGETQYF. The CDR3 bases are TGTGCCAGTAGTCCCGACCAGGGAGAGACCCAGTACTTC.

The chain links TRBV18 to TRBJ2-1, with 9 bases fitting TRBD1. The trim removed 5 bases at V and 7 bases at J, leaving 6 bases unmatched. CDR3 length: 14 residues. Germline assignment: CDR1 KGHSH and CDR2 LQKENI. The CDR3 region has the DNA TGTGCCAGCTCATCGTCACAGGGGGCGAATGAGCAGTTCTTC. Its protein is CASSSSQGANEQFF.

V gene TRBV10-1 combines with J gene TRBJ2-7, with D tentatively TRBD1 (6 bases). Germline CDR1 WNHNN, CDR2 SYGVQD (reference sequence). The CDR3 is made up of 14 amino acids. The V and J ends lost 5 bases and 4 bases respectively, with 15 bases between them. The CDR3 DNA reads TGCGCCAGCAGTATCTACAGGGACGGATACGAGCAGTACTTC. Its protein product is CASSIYRDGYEQYF.

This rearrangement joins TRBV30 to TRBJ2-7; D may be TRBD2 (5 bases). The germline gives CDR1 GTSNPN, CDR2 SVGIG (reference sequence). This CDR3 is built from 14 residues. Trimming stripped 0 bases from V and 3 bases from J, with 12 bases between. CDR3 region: CAWSVPPGGYEQYF. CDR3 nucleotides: TGTGCCTGGAGTGTACCGCCAGGAGGCTACGAGCAGTACTTC. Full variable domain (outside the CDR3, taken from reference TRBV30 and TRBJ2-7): SQTIHQWPATLVQPVGSPLSLECTVEGTSNPNLYWYRQAAGRGLQLLFYSVGIGQISSEVPQNLSASRPQDRQFILSSKKLLLSDSGFYLCAWSVPPGGYEQYFGPGTRLTVT.

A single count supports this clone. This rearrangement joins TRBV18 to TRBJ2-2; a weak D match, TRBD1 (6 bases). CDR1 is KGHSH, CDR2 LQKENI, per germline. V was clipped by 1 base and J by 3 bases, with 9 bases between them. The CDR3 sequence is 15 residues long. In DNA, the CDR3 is TGTGCCAGCTCACCACGACAGGCCTACACCGGGGAGCTGTTTTTT. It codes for CASSPRQAYTGELFF. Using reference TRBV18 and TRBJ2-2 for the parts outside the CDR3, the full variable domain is NAGVMQNPRHLVRRRGQEARLRCSPMKGHSHVYWYRQLPEEGLKFMVYLQKENIIDESGMPKERFSAEFPKEGPSILRIQQVVRGDSAAYFCASSPRQAYTGELFFGEGSRLTVL.

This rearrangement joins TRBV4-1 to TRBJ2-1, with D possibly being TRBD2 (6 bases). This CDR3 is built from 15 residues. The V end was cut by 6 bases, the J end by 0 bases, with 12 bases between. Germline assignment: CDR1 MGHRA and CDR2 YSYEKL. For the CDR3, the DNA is TGCGCCAGCAGTAGGGACTTATACTCCTACAATGAGCAGTTCTTC. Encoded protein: CASSRDLYSYNEQFF.

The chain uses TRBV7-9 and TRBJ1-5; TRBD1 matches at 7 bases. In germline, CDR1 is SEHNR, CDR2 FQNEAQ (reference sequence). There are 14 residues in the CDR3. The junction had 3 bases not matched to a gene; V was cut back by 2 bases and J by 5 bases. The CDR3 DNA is TGTGCCAGCAGCTTACAGGGGGTTCATCAGCCCCAGCATTTT. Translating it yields CASSLQGVHQPQHF.

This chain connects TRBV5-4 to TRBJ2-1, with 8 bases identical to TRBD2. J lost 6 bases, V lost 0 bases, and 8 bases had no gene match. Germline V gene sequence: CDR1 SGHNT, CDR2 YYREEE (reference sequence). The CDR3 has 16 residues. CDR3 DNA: TGTGCCAGCAGCTTGGGAGGGACTAGTGTTTCCAATGAGCAGTTCTTC. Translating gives CASSLGGTSVSNEQFF.